This T cell receptor (beta chain) derives from a study of Ad26.COV2.S vaccination and SARS-CoV-2 variants. On this clone itself: As yet, its antigen is unknown.

The treatment was: some 20 received Ad26.COV2.S at low or high dose, single or two shots; 5 received placebo; per-sample allocation not given. Material that was analyzed had been drawn on day 63 after the first vaccine or placebo injection. V dropped 5 bases and J dropped 1; count of bases not matched to a gene: 8. CDR1 and CDR2 (germline): MGHRA, YSYEKL. This CDR3 has 15 amino acids. Sequencing used immunoSEQ multiplex PCR; TCRdb keeps in-frame clones, though not all of them. This table holds about 350,000 clones, 88% found once. General study findings and limits: Total T cell responses may have been underestimated by the TCR breadth and depth analyses.

The receptor was derived from a person between 18 and 65 years old who received the Ad26.COV2.S COVID-19 vaccine or a placebo. Here the sequenced sample was peripheral blood, taken in a trial of Ad26.COV2.S vaccine versus placebo. The J gene is TRBJ2-7, the V gene TRBV4-1; 7 bases agree with TRBD1. The CDR3 loop reads CASSLLWGQSYEQYF. CDR3 bases: TGCGCCAGCAGCTTACTCTGGGGACAGTCCTACGAGCAGTACTTC.